These 22 T cell receptor beta chains were all obtained from the same sample, sequenced in a study of blood T cell repertoires in COVID-19. Only in-frame clones appear in the TCRdb table, and some are missing; sequencing was by immunoSEQ multiplex PCR. The table has around 150,000 clones, less than 85% seen once; the top ten hold 8% to 10%. The material sequenced was peripheral blood. Source of these receptors: a woman aged 80 or older in a cohort sampled during active or convalescent COVID-19.

The rearrangement uses TRBV5-1 and TRBJ2-4; 7 nucleotides line up with TRBD2. The germline CDR1 and CDR2 sequences are SGHRS and YFSETQ. Germline trimming cut 4 bases from V and 1 base from J; bases unmatched to any gene: 5. CDR3 size: 15 residues. CDR3 sequence: CASSQGGDAKNIQYF. The CDR3 region has the DNA TGCGCCAGCAGCCAGGGAGGGGACGCCAAAAACATTCAGTACTTC.

V and J are TRBV7-2 and TRBJ2-2; TRBD1 aligns across 7 bases. Germline values: CDR1 SGHTA, CDR2 FQGNSA. This CDR3 region has 14 residues. With 5 bases clipped from V and 10 bases from J, the junction kept 10 bases outside the gene matches. As DNA, the CDR3 is TGTGCCAGCAGCAGCCGGGACAGCCCCGAGGAGCTGTTTTTT. Protein: CASSSRDSPEELFF.

The chain uses TRBV28 and TRBJ1-1, with 7 positions matching TRBD1. This CDR3 contains 14 residues. The junction had 5 bases not matched to a gene; V was cut back by 6 bases and J by 1 base. The germline gives CDR1 MDHEN, CDR2 SYDVKM. CDR3 nucleotides: TGTGCCAGCAGGCGAGGGGGCGCGAACACTGAAGCTTTCTTT. Translation: CASRRGGANTEAFF.

The chain employs TRBV28 and TRBJ2-5; possibly TRBD1 for D (6 bases). This CDR3 is 14 amino acids long. The germline V and J ends were trimmed by 2 bases and 4 bases, with 11 bases remaining between them. Germline V gives CDR1 MDHEN, CDR2 SYDVKM. CDR3 sequence: CASSLPDRTETQYF. In DNA, the CDR3 is TGTGCCAGCAGTTTACCCGACAGGACAGAGACCCAGTACTTC.

V gene TRBV30 combines with J gene TRBJ2-1; 7 nucleotides agree with TRBD2. Per the germline V gene, CDR1 is GTSNPN and CDR2 is SVGIG (reference sequence). V dropped 7 bases and J dropped 5; count of bases not matched to a gene: 17. This CDR3 has 16 amino acids. CDR3 residues: CALFTGLVPLHNEQFF. The CDR3 DNA reads as TGTGCCTTATTTACCGGACTAGTCCCACTTCACAATGAGCAGTTCTTC.

The chain links TRBV7-9 to TRBJ2-1; 10 nucleotides match TRBD1. Germline V gene data show CDR1 as SEHNR and CDR2 as FQNEAQ (reference sequence). The CDR3 loop spans 14 amino acids. V shed 6 bases, J shed 3 bases, and the junction held 2 bases outside the gene matches. As DNA, the CDR3 is TGTGCCAGCAGGGGACAGGGGCTCTACAATGAGCAGTTCTTC. It specifies CASRGQGLYNEQFF.

This clone was recorded once. DNA of the CDR3: TGTGCCAGTAGTCCTACGGGACTAGCGGGGGGAGATACGCAGTATTTT. This sequence encodes CASSPTGLAGGDTQYF. This chain joins TRBV19 and TRBJ2-3; 15 bases are shared with TRBD2. This CDR3 contains 16 residues. Unmatched junction bases numbered 5, after V lost 5 bases and J lost 5 bases. Germline V gene data show CDR1 as LNHDA and CDR2 as SQIVND (reference sequence).

This clone was detected only a few times. V gene TRBV29-1 combines with J gene TRBJ2-1; D might be TRBD2 (6 bases). Between the trimmed V and J ends, which lost 0 bases and 6 bases, there was a span of 18 bases. CDR3 length: 16 amino acids. Germline values: CDR1 SQVTM, CDR2 ANQGSEA. The CDR3 loop reads CSVEDPVGGTVNEQFF. The CDR3, as DNA: TGCAGCGTTGAAGATCCGGTGGGGGGTACCGTCAATGAGCAGTTCTTC.

This clone has a handful of counts. The chain combines TRBV7-2 with TRBJ2-2; 9 positions match TRBD2. CDR3 length: 16 residues. Trimming removed 5 bases from V and 2 bases from J; junction bases left unmatched: 6. Germline-derived CDR1 and CDR2 are SGHTA and FQGNSA. CDR3: CASSQSGGRNTGELFF. The CDR3 DNA reads TGTGCCAGCAGCCAGAGCGGGGGGCGAAACACCGGGGAGCTGTTTTTT.

This chain links TRBV18 with TRBJ1-1; tentative D call: TRBD1 (6 bases). Trimming took 2 bases from V and 3 from J, leaving 10 bases between them. CDR1 and CDR2 from the germline V gene are KGHSH and LQKENI. This CDR3 has 14 residues. This CDR3 is CASSPRGLDTEAFF. The CDR3 bases are TGTGCCAGCTCACCAAGGGGGTTAGACACTGAAGCTTTCTTT.

This chain connects TRBV5-4 to TRBJ2-6; unclear D gene. From germline, CDR1 is SGHNT and CDR2 YYREEE (reference sequence). The CDR3 consists of 14 residues. V shed 0 bases and J shed 4 bases, with 5 bases lying between them. This CDR3 reads CASSLGAGANVLTF. In nucleotides, the CDR3 is TGTGCCAGCAGCTTGGGGGCAGGGGCCAACGTCCTGACTTTC.

The chain joins TRBV5-1 to TRBJ2-3, with 9 bases aligning to TRBD1. The length of the CDR3 is 14 residues. Trimming took 4 bases from V and 5 from J; bases not matched to a gene: 5. The germline V gene has CDR1 SGHRS and CDR2 YFSETQ. CDR3 residues: CASSIGTGQDTQYF. CDR3 nucleotides: TGCGCCAGCAGCATAGGGACAGGGCAAGATACGCAGTATTTT.

V usage is TRBV19 and J usage is TRBJ2-4; D remains ambiguous. Germline V gene lookup returns CDR1 LNHDA and CDR2 SQIVND (reference sequence). The CDR3 runs to 17 residues. Trimming removed 3 bases from V and 0 bases from J, with 15 bases in between. CDR3 residues: CASSITVETLAKNIQYF. CDR3 DNA: TGTGCCAGTAGTATCACCGTCGAGACACTAGCCAAAAACATTCAGTACTTC.

The rearrangement links TRBV28 to TRBJ1-2; D not certain. The CDR3 totals 11 residues. Trimming shortened V by 6 bases and J by 3 bases, and 5 bases separated the two germline ends. The germline CDR1 and CDR2 sequences are MDHEN and SYDVKM. In DNA, the CDR3 is TGTGCCAGCAGCTCTTACTATGGCTACACCTTC. Translated: CASSSYYGYTF.

This clone was counted many times. The J gene is TRBJ1-2, the V gene TRBV5-1, with 7 bases fitting TRBD1. With V trimmed by 3 bases and J by 3 bases, 11 bases remained unmatched. Germline loops: CDR1 SGHRS, CDR2 YFSETQ. This CDR3 contains 16 residues. The chain's CDR3 is CASSSRQGEVDYGYTF. The CDR3 DNA reads as TGCGCCAGCAGCTCCCGGCAGGGGGAGGTGGACTATGGCTACACCTTC.

This sequence joins TRBV5-6 and TRBJ2-7; TRBD2 matches at 9 bases. Germline CDR1 reads SGHDT; CDR2 reads YYEEEE. The CDR3 is made up of 14 amino acids. V shed 4 bases, J shed 8 bases, and the junction held 10 bases outside the gene matches. The CDR3, as DNA: TGTGCCAGCAGCCGGGGGCTAGCGGGGTATCAGCAGTACGTC. Encoded protein: CASSRGLAGYQQYV.

The genes are TRBV7-2 and TRBJ2-5; 8 bases align to TRBD1. Germline loops: CDR1 SGHTA, CDR2 FQGNSA. CDR3 length: 14 residues. The V segment lost 4 bases and the J segment 4 bases; nucleotides outside the gene matches: 5. The CDR3 region is CASSSTGVVETQYF. CDR3 DNA sequence: TGTGCCAGCAGCTCGACAGGGGTAGTAGAGACCCAGTACTTC.

The chain employs TRBV4-3 and TRBJ2-7, with D possibly being TRBD2 (5 bases). V shed 6 bases and J shed 4 bases, with 13 bases lying between them. The germline V gene has CDR1 LGHNA and CDR2 YSLEER. This CDR3 has 13 amino acids. This chain's CDR3 is CASSPEAVYEQYV. Written as DNA, the CDR3 is TGCGCCAGCAGTCCAGAAGCGGTATACGAGCAGTACGTC.

The chain joins TRBV3-1 (or the pseudogene TRBV3-2) to TRBJ1-6, with unresolved D. This CDR3 region has 14 residues. With 3 bases removed from V and 5 bases from J, the gap between germline ends came to 8 bases. Germline values: CDR1 LGHDT, CDR2 YNNKEL (reference sequence). The CDR3 loop is CASSQGVDNSPLHF. The CDR3 nucleotides are TGTGCCAGCAGCCAGGGAGTAGATAATTCACCCCTCCACTTT.

This clone has only a few counts. The chain links TRBV7-9 to TRBJ1-6; TRBD1 might be the D (6 bases). Germline loops: CDR1 SEHNR, CDR2 FQNEAQ (reference sequence). This CDR3 is 14 amino acids long. V gave up 5 bases and J gave up 10 bases, with 15 bases separating them. The CDR3 DNA sequence: TGTGCCAGCAGCCGTCGGGACATAGGGTCACCCCTCCACTTT. Translated: CASSRRDIGSPLHF. Based on the CDR3 plus reference TRBV7-9 and TRBJ1-6, the full variable domain is DTGVSQNPRHKITKRGQNVTFRCDPISEHNRLYWYRQTLGQGPEFLTYFQNEAQLEKSRLLSDRFSAERPKGSFSTLEIQRTEQGDSAMYLCASSRRDIGSPLHFGNGTRLTVT.

The J gene is TRBJ2-1, the V gene TRBV6-1, with 8 bases lining up with TRBD1. V trimming: 3 bases; J trimming: 10 bases; junction bases outside the gene matches: 5. Germline V gene sequence: CDR1 MNHNS, CDR2 SASEGT. The CDR3 sequence is 13 residues long. The CDR3 DNA follows: TGTGCCAGCAGTGACAGGGGGCAGAGAGAGCAGTTCTTC. Translated, it gives CASSDRGQREQFF.

The chain is built from TRBV15 and TRBJ1-2, with D possibly being TRBD1 (6 bases). In germline, CDR1 is LNHNV, CDR2 YYDKDF (reference sequence). The V gene lost 1 base and the J gene lost 4 bases, with 13 bases spanning the gap. The CDR3 has 15 amino acids. The CDR3 spells CATSRGRGAGYGYTF. In nucleotides, the CDR3 is TGTGCCACCAGCAGAGGTCGGGGGGCAGGCTATGGCTACACCTTC.